Listed here are 18 T cell receptor beta chains from one sample, sequenced in a study of T cells after yellow fever vaccination. Each CDR3 protein gets one entry after TCRdb re-called the 5' RACE reads with MiXCR. The repertoire has around 56,000 distinct CDR3 sequences, approximately 6% of them found once; the top ten carry roughly 28%. Source: PBMCs, either bulk or a sorted T-cell subset (CD4+, CD8+, memory, or dextramer-sorted; not recorded which), taken on the day of the yellow fever booster vaccination. All receptors derive from a man in his late teens or twenties who received the YFV17D yellow fever vaccine.

The V gene is TRBV10-3, the J gene TRBJ2-2; 8 positions match TRBD2. Per germline, CDR1 ENHRY and CDR2 SYGVKD. J lost 4 bases, V lost 4 bases, and 5 bases had no gene match. This CDR3 contains 15 residues. This chain's CDR3 is CAISARLAGTGELFF. The CDR3 coding sequence is TGTGCCATCAGTGCCCGGCTAGCGGGCACCGGGGAGCTGTTTTTT.

This clonotype was seen repeatedly, ten times or more. The chain joins TRBV6-2 or TRBV6-3 to TRBJ2-2; D remains ambiguous. Germline loops: CDR1 MNHEY, CDR2 SVGEGT. The V gene lost 0 bases and the J gene lost 4 bases, with 9 bases spanning the gap. The CDR3 extends over 15 amino acids. Written as DNA, the CDR3 is TGTGCCAGCAGTTACTCCGCCATTGTCACCGGGGAGCTGTTTTTT. The encoded protein is CASSYSAIVTGELFF.

This clonotype was observed many times. This sequence joins TRBV6-2 or TRBV6-3 and TRBJ1-5; 7 bases are a match to TRBD1. In germline, CDR1 is MNHEY, CDR2 SVGEGT. V was clipped by 2 bases and J by 4 bases; unmatched bases: 5. The CDR3 has 15 residues. CDR3 nucleotide sequence: TGTGCCAGCAGTTACGCGTACAGGGGTAATCAGCCCCAGCATTTT. Amino acid sequence: CASSYAYRGNQPQHF.

This clonotype was detected many times. The chain couples TRBV28 to TRBJ2-2; 7 nucleotides line up with TRBD1. Per germline, CDR1 MDHEN and CDR2 SYDVKM. J gave up 5 bases and V 5 bases, and 11 bases lay outside the gene matches. The CDR3 consists of 16 residues. The CDR3 sequence: CASSITGARNTGELFF. CDR3 sequence (DNA): TGTGCCAGCAGTATCACAGGGGCCCGAAATACCGGGGAGCTGTTTTTT.

Remarks on this clonotype: A read error may be the cause here, since a much bigger clone is one base away. The gene calls are TRBV7-6 and TRBJ2-3, with D possibly matching TRBD2 (6 bases). CDR1 SGHVS and CDR2 FNYEAQ come from the germline V gene. The CDR3 sequence is 15 residues long. V lost 4 bases and J lost 2, with 13 bases in between. In nucleotides, the CDR3 is TGTGCCAGCAGCTCTACTCGCGGGGTCACAGATACGCAGTATTTT. Its protein product is CASSSTRGVTDTQYF. The full variable domain, in which reference TRBV7-6 and TRBJ2-3 provide the parts outside the CDR3, is GAGVSQSPRYKVTKRGQDVALRCDPISGHVSLYWYRQALGQGPEFLTYFNYEAQQDKSGLPNDRFSAERPEGSISTLTIQRTEQRDSAMYRCASSSTRGVTDTQYFGPGTRLTVL.

This clonotype was seen at least ten times. DNA of the CDR3: TGCGCCAGCAGCTTGGGATCAGGGCCCTCCTACGAGCAGTACTTC. Protein: CASSLGSGPSYEQYF. V is TRBV5-1 and J is TRBJ2-7, with a tentative D call TRBD1 (5 bases). Germline loops: CDR1 SGHRS, CDR2 YFSETQ. Trimming shortened V by 0 bases and J by 0 bases, and 10 bases separated the two germline ends. CDR3 length: 15 residues. Together with reference TRBV5-1 and TRBJ2-7, the CDR3 gives the full variable domain: KAGVTQTPRYLIKTRGQQVTLSCSPISGHRSVSWYQQTPGQGLQFLFEYFSETQRNKGNFPGRFSGRQFSNSRSEMNVSTLELGDSALYLCASSLGSGPSYEQYFGPGTRLTVT.

In its sample, this clonotype was seen many times. The chain couples TRBV9 to TRBJ2-3; tentatively, D is TRBD1 or TRBD2 (5 bases each). Germline lookup yields CDR1 SGDLS and CDR2 YYNGEE. Trimming took 0 bases from V and 7 from J, leaving 18 bases between them. The CDR3 extends over 16 amino acids. This chain's CDR3 is CASSVGRGYGKNTQYF. The CDR3 coding sequence is TGTGCCAGCAGCGTAGGTAGGGGATACGGGAAAAATACGCAGTATTTT.

The rearrangement joins TRBV27 to TRBJ1-5; D is unresolved. In germline, CDR1 is MNHEY, CDR2 SMNVEV (reference sequence). The CDR3 has 14 residues. The V and J ends lost 1 base and 0 bases respectively, with 4 bases between them. In DNA, the CDR3 is TGTGCCAGCAGTTTATGGGGTAGCAATCAGCCCCAGCATTTT. Residues: CASSLWGSNQPQHF.

The rearrangement joins TRBV28 to TRBJ2-7, with TRBD1 as a possible D gene (6 bases). This CDR3 is 14 amino acids long. With 6 bases removed from V and 0 bases from J, the gap between germline ends came to 12 bases. Germline V gives CDR1 MDHEN, CDR2 SYDVKM. Written as DNA, the CDR3 is TGTGCCAGCAGCCCCGGGACATACTCCTACGAGCAGTACGTC. As protein: CASSPGTYSYEQYV.

The J gene is TRBJ1-3, the V gene TRBV5-1; D remains ambiguous. CDR3 length: 15 amino acids. Germline V CDR1 and CDR2: SGHRS, YFSETQ. V was trimmed by 4 bases and J by 0 bases, leaving 11 bases between them. Here the CDR3 reads CASSPGGSSGNTIYF. The DNA for the CDR3 is TGCGCCAGCAGCCCAGGAGGGAGCTCTGGAAACACCATATATTTT.

This clonotype was seen repeatedly, ten times or more. The rearrangement joins TRBV7-8 to TRBJ2-2, with D possibly being TRBD1 or TRBD2 (6 bases each). This CDR3 contains 15 residues. V dropped 2 bases and J dropped 4 bases, with 11 bases sitting between them. The germline V gene encodes CDR1 SGHVS and CDR2 FQNEAQ. The CDR3 reads CASSLSGGLTGELFF. Here the CDR3 DNA reads TGTGCCAGCAGCTTATCTGGGGGGCTCACCGGGGAGCTGTTTTTT.

This clonotype appeared many times. This chain connects TRBV20-1 to TRBJ2-7; no clear D. Germline V lookup: CDR1 DFQATT, CDR2 SNEGSKA (reference sequence). The V gene lost 1 base and the J gene lost 6 bases, with 10 bases spanning the gap. The CDR3 spans 12 residues. In DNA, the CDR3 is TGCAGTGCTAGAGGTGGAACCGCCGAGCAGTACTTC. It specifies CSARGGTAEQYF.

This clonotype was seen repeatedly, ten times or more. V is TRBV27 and J is TRBJ2-7; TRBD1 or TRBD2 may be the D gene (5 bases each). Germline V gene lookup returns CDR1 MNHEY and CDR2 SMNVEV (reference sequence). This CDR3 has 12 amino acids. V shed 6 bases and J shed 3 bases, with 9 bases lying between them. CDR3 sequence: CASRGDGYEQYF. For the CDR3, the DNA is TGTGCCAGCAGAGGGGACGGCTACGAGCAGTACTTC.

This clonotype was detected many times. The CDR3 DNA reads TGTGCCAGCAGCCATGCCGCCGGGACAATCGGAAACACCATATATTTT. This sequence encodes CASSHAAGTIGNTIYF. V is TRBV11-2 and J is TRBJ1-3; D is perhaps TRBD1 (6 bases). The V end lost 5 bases, the J end lost 4 bases, and 18 bases lay between the germline ends. Germline assignment: CDR1 SGHAT and CDR2 FQNNGV. The CDR3 runs to 16 residues.

The sample holds many counts of this clonotype. The rearrangement uses TRBV6-5 and TRBJ2-3, with D unclear. V was pared by 5 bases and J by 10 bases, with 16 bases between. The length of the CDR3 is 13 residues. The germline V gene encodes CDR1 MNHEY and CDR2 SVGAGI. CDR3 protein: CASSPPSGTPQYF. The CDR3 bases are TGTGCCAGCAGTCCCCCATCGGGTACGCCGCAGTATTTT.

This clonotype showed up many times. This rearrangement joins TRBV9 to TRBJ2-1; D possibly matches TRBD1 or TRBD2 (7 bases each). The V end lost 0 bases, the J end lost 4 bases, and 17 bases lay between the germline ends. The CDR3 spans 17 residues. From germline, CDR1 is SGDLS and CDR2 YYNGEE. CDR3 sequence (DNA): TGTGCCAGCAGCGTAGGTGGGGGGGACAGAGTATACAATGAGCAGTTCTTC. As protein: CASSVGGGDRVYNEQFF.

Many counts were recorded for this clonotype. This chain links TRBV7-9 with TRBJ1-5; D remains unclear. The CDR3 is made up of 14 amino acids. CDR1 is SEHNR, CDR2 FQNEAQ, per germline (reference sequence). The V end lost 1 base, the J end lost 7 bases, and 11 bases lay between the germline ends. The CDR3 region is CASSLDANGQPQHF. CDR3 DNA: TGTGCCAGCAGCTTAGACGCGAACGGACAGCCCCAGCATTTT.

This clonotype was seen a few times. The J gene is TRBJ2-5, the V gene TRBV4-1, with 7 bases lining up with TRBD2. This CDR3 has 14 residues. The germline gives CDR1 MGHRA, CDR2 YSYEKL. The V and J ends lost 3 bases and 2 bases, in that order; junction bases with no gene match: 3. The DNA of the CDR3 is TGCGCCAGCAGCCAGCTGGGGGGGCAAGAGACCCAGTACTTC. Translating it yields CASSQLGGQETQYF.